This is a list of T cell receptor beta chains from one sample in a study of control samples from healthy donors and cancer patients. Only in-frame clones appear in the TCRdb table, and some are missing; sequencing was by immunoSEQ multiplex PCR. Here the sample spans approximately 170,000 clones, over 85% being singletons. The specimen was blood. Receptor source: a man aged 25-45 years in good health. CDR3s include the opening cysteine and the closing phenylalanine or tryptophan. D genes are given only for firm matches. Part of the rows lack a size; the others show once, few, many or a class for expanded clones.

.	TRBJ1-1	TRBV19	.	TGTGCCAGTAGTAAAGGACAAGCTGAAGCTTTCTTT	CASSKGQAEAFF
.	TRBJ2-3	TRBV7-2	few	TGTGCCAGCAGCTCAACAGGCACAGATACGCAGTATTTT	CASSSTGTDTQYF
.	TRBJ1-1	TRBV28	.	TGTGCCAGCACCCAAATCACTGAAGCTTTCTTT	CASTQITEAFF
.	TRBJ1-2	TRBV30	.	TGTGCCTGGAGTGTCGGAGGAATCTATGGCTACACCTTC	CAWSVGGIYGYTF
.	TRBJ1-6	TRBV6-2/TRBV6-3	few	TGTGCCAGCAGTTCAAGACAGAATAATTCACCCCTCCACTTT	CASSSRQNNSPLHF
.	TRBJ2-3	TRBV19	.	TGTGCCAGTAGTAATGGGCGACTTAGCACAGATACGCAGTATTTT	CASSNGRLSTDTQYF
.	TRBJ1-1	TRBV4-1	.	TGCGCCAGCAGCCAAGAGGGAACACAGAACACTGAAGCTTTCTTT	CASSQEGTQNTEAFF
.	TRBJ1-5	TRBV30	.	TGTGCCTGGACTGGAAGGGGTAGCAATCAGCCCCAGCATTTT	CAWTGRGSNQPQHF
TRBD1	TRBJ2-7	TRBV29-1	.	TGCAGCGCCCGGGACAGGTCCTACGAGCAGTACTTC	CSARDRSYEQYF
.	TRBJ1-2	TRBV24-1	.	TGTGCCACTAGCCATAAGTATGGCTACACCTTC	CATSHKYGYTF
TRBD1	TRBJ2-7	TRBV28	.	TGTGCCAGCAGTAAGATAGACAGGGATTCCTACGAGCAGTACTTC	CASSKIDRDSYEQYF
TRBD1	TRBJ2-2	TRBV5-6	.	TGTGCCAGCAGCTTGCTCGGACAGGGATATTCCGGGGAGCTGTTTTTT	CASSLLGQGYSGELFF
.	TRBJ1-1	TRBV6-1	.	TGTGCCAGCAGTCTTGACAGCGCGAACACTGAAGCTTTCTTT	CASSLDSANTEAFF
.	TRBJ1-1	TRBV5-1	once	TGCGCCAGCAGCAGCGACTGGAACACTGAAGCTTTCTTT	CASSSDWNTEAFF
.	TRBJ2-3	TRBV13	once	.	CASSFFGAGTDTQYF
TRBD2	TRBJ2-7	TRBV28	.	TGTGCCAGCAGTCTTGGGGGGGTCTACGAGCAGTACTTC	CASSLGGVYEQYF
.	TRBJ2-7	TRBV7-6	few	TGTGCCAGCAGCTTAGCTTCCGCAGGCGAGCAGTACTTC	CASSLASAGEQYF
TRBD1	TRBJ1-1	TRBV27	.	TGTGCCAGCAGTTTAGTACGGACAGGGAACACTGAAGCTTTCTTT	CASSLVRTGNTEAFF